Below are 28 T cell receptor beta chains sequenced from a single sample in a study of chemoradiotherapy in HPV16-positive cancers. Assay used: immunoSEQ multiplex PCR; TCRdb lists only in-frame clones, some missing. The data show some 5,100 clones, 77% seen once. Sequenced here: tumor tissue, sampled from a patient who underwent chemoradiotherapy. The receptors were sampled from a human donor with HPV-associated anogenital cancer.

This clone has a handful of counts. This rearrangement joins TRBV7-2 to TRBJ1-5, with unresolved D. Germline V gives CDR1 SGHTA, CDR2 FQGNSA. The CDR3 loop spans 13 amino acids. V shed 4 bases and J shed 7 bases, with 11 bases lying between them. The chain's CDR3 is CASSSTREQPQHF. CDR3 bases: TGTGCCAGCAGCTCGACGAGGGAACAGCCCCAGCATTTT.

The chain carries TRBV11-2 and TRBJ2-7, with TRBD2 matching 11 bases. The CDR3 loop spans 15 amino acids. V was clipped by 3 bases and J by 3 bases; unmatched bases: 4. Germline V gene data show CDR1 as SGHAT and CDR2 as FQNNGV. CDR3: CASSLSGLADYEQYF. In nucleotides, the CDR3 is TGTGCCAGCAGCTTGTCGGGACTAGCGGACTACGAGCAGTACTTC.

The CDR3 is CASSEAAGEGGYEQYF. Here the CDR3 DNA reads TGTGCCAGCAGTGAAGCTGCGGGGGAAGGAGGGTACGAGCAGTACTTC. The chain combines TRBV6-1 with TRBJ2-7; 7 bases map to TRBD2. The trim removed 0 bases at V and 4 bases at J, leaving 9 bases unmatched. Germline values: CDR1 MNHNS, CDR2 SASEGT. This CDR3 comprises 16 residues.

This clone was observed a few times. This sequence joins TRBV10-1 and TRBJ2-5, with 8 bases aligning to TRBD1. V trimming: 8 bases; J trimming: 2 bases; junction bases outside the gene matches: 13. Germline V gene sequence: CDR1 WNHNN, CDR2 SYGVQD (reference sequence). The CDR3 runs to 16 residues. CDR3 in DNA: TGCGCCAGCTCGGCGGGCCAGACAGGGGTACAAGAGACCCAGTACTTC. Translation: CASSAGQTGVQETQYF.

V and J are TRBV18 and TRBJ1-4, with D maybe TRBD1 (5 bases). This CDR3 region has 15 residues. V was cut by 2 bases and J by 6 bases, with 13 bases left in between. Per germline, CDR1 KGHSH and CDR2 LQKENI. This chain's CDR3 is CASSPGQGEYEKLFF. The CDR3 region has the DNA TGTGCCAGCTCACCAGGGCAGGGAGAATATGAAAAACTGTTTTTT.

The V call is TRBV6-6, the J call TRBJ1-1; no clear D gene. This CDR3 spans 15 amino acids. The V and J ends lost 0 bases and 0 bases respectively, with 8 bases between them. Germline loops: CDR1 MNHNY, CDR2 SVGAGI (reference sequence). As DNA, the CDR3 is TGTGCCAGCAGTTACTCTCCAGGCCTGAACACTGAAGCTTTCTTT. Encoded protein: CASSYSPGLNTEAFF.

This rearrangement joins TRBV13 to TRBJ2-3; D gene unclear. Germline-derived CDR1 and CDR2 are PRHDT and FYEKMQ (reference sequence). The CDR3 runs to 13 residues. V was pared by 5 bases and J by 4 bases, with 10 bases between. The CDR3 here is CASSPQTSDTQYF. The CDR3 DNA reads TGTGCCAGCAGCCCGCAGACCTCAGATACGCAGTATTTT.

The DNA of the CDR3 is TGTGCCATCCGGAGGGATAGCTCCTACAATGAGCAGTTCTTC. Translating it yields CAIRRDSSYNEQFF. The chain combines TRBV10-3 with TRBJ2-1, with D maybe TRBD2 (6 bases). V shed 8 bases and J shed 0 bases, with 11 bases lying between them. This CDR3 contains 14 residues. Germline CDR1 and CDR2: ENHRY and SYGVKD.

This sequence joins TRBV2 and TRBJ2-2, with 7 bases fitting TRBD1. V lost 4 bases, J lost 1 base, and 3 bases stayed unmatched. This CDR3 has 15 amino acids. The germline V gene has CDR1 SNHLY and CDR2 FYNNEI. CDR3 DNA sequence: TGTGCCAGCAGTGGGGGGACAGTGAACACCGGGGAGCTGTTTTTT. It translates to CASSGGTVNTGELFF.

The CDR3 DNA sequence: TGTGCCAGCAGTTTCATCAGGGGTTCACCCCTCCACTTT. Translation gives CASSFIRGSPLHF. The chain uses TRBV27 and TRBJ1-6; D is perhaps TRBD1 (6 bases). Per germline, CDR1 MNHEY and CDR2 SMNVEV (reference sequence). The V gene lost 3 bases and the J gene lost 9 bases, with 9 bases spanning the gap. This CDR3 region has 13 residues.

In DNA form, the CDR3 reads TGTGTCAGAAGCTTAACGAATCAGGGTGGGCAAGAGACCCAGTACTTC. As protein: CVRSLTNQGGQETQYF. The chain is built from TRBV7-5 and TRBJ2-5; TRBD1, the D gene given by the table, was not confirmed from the DNA. TRBV7-5 is shown as a pseudogene. CDR3 size: 16 residues.

The CDR3, as DNA: TGTGCCAGCAAACGGGAGTTGGGCACCGGGGAGCTGTTTTTT. As protein: CASKRELGTGELFF. J is TRBJ2-2 and V is TRBV13, with D tentatively TRBD2 (6 bases). Germline loops: CDR1 PRHDT, CDR2 FYEKMQ (reference sequence). The length of the CDR3 is 14 residues. V was clipped by 7 bases and J by 4 bases, with 13 bases between them.

The genes are TRBV7-9 and TRBJ2-7; a possible D gene is TRBD1 (5 bases). CDR3 size: 14 residues. The ends were cut back, 1 base at V and 2 bases at J, with 9 bases in the middle. CDR1 is SEHNR and CDR2 is FQNEAQ in the germline V gene (reference sequence). CDR3 sequence: CASSLGGAAYEQYF. The CDR3 DNA sequence: TGTGCCAGCAGCTTAGGTGGGGCAGCCTACGAGCAGTACTTC. Variable domain in full (rest from reference TRBV7-9 and TRBJ2-7): DTGVSQNPRHKITKRGQNVTFRCDPISEHNRLYWYRQTLGQGPEFLTYFQNEAQLEKSRLLSDRFSAERPKGSFSTLEIQRTEQGDSAMYLCASSLGGAAYEQYFGPGTRLTVT.

The J gene is TRBJ1-2, the V gene TRBV18; D perhaps matches TRBD1 (5 bases). The CDR3 has 12 residues. Germline CDR1 KGHSH, CDR2 LQKENI. The V and J ends lost 3 bases and 8 bases respectively, with 10 bases between them. CDR3 sequence reads: CASSPGGDGYTF. In DNA, the CDR3 is TGTGCCAGCTCACCGGGGGGGGACGGCTACACCTTC.

V gene TRBV9 combines with J gene TRBJ2-1, with 8 bases that match TRBD2. The CDR3 extends over 15 amino acids. The trim removed 2 bases at V and 7 bases at J, leaving 8 bases unmatched. Germline lookup yields CDR1 SGDLS and CDR2 YYNGEE. Here the CDR3 reads CASSVREGPSNEQFF. CDR3 bases: TGTGCCAGCAGCGTTCGGGAGGGCCCTTCTAATGAGCAGTTCTTC.

The V call is TRBV21-1, the J call TRBJ1-6; the tabulated D call, TRBD1, remains unverified against the DNA. TRBV21-1 corresponds to a pseudogene. The CDR3 runs 15 residues. In DNA, the CDR3 is TGTGCCAGCATCCCCCGACAGGGGGTCTTGCGGGCCCTCCACTTT. This codes for CASIPRQGVLRALHF.

The rearrangement uses TRBV5-5 and TRBJ2-7; 10 bases align to TRBD1. The CDR3 spans 14 residues. Trimming removed 5 bases from V and 2 bases from J; junction bases left unmatched: 4. The germline CDR1 and CDR2 sequences are SGHKS and YYEKEE (reference sequence). The CDR3 sequence is CASRLGQGTYEQYF. CDR3 sequence (DNA): TGTGCCAGCAGACTGGGACAGGGGACCTACGAGCAGTACTTC.

V and J are TRBV5-1 and TRBJ2-1, with TRBD2 identical over 7 bases. The germline V gene has CDR1 SGHRS and CDR2 YFSETQ. With V trimmed by 0 bases and J by 9 bases, 0 bases remained unmatched. The CDR3 contains 12 residues. The CDR3 nucleotides read TGCGCCAGCAGCTTGGCGGGGGGTGAGCAGTTCTTC. It yields the protein CASSLAGGEQFF. The entire variable domain, with the rest obtained from reference TRBV5-1 and TRBJ2-1, is as follows: KAGVTQTPRYLIKTRGQQVTLSCSPISGHRSVSWYQQTPGQGLQFLFEYFSETQRNKGNFPGRFSGRQFSNSRSEMNVSTLELGDSALYLCASSLAGGEQFFGPGTRLTVL.

The V and J genes are TRBV5-1 and TRBJ2-4; the D gene is possibly TRBD2 (6 bases). From germline, CDR1 is SGHRS and CDR2 YFSETQ. V lost 1 base to trimming and J lost 3 bases, with 11 bases between them. CDR3 length: 15 residues. Here the CDR3 reads CASSLPGVIKNIQYF. In DNA, the CDR3 is TGCGCCAGCAGCTTGCCGGGAGTCATCAAAAACATTCAGTACTTC.

V usage is TRBV12-5 and J usage is TRBJ1-1, with D unclear. Trimming shortened V by 1 base and J by 0 bases, and 12 bases separated the two germline ends. Germline lookup yields CDR1 LGHNT and CDR2 FRNRAP. The CDR3 has 16 amino acids. Written as DNA, the CDR3 is TGTGCTAGTGGTTTGGGGACGGACGAAATGAACACTGAAGCTTTCTTT. This sequence encodes CASGLGTDEMNTEAFF.

V usage is TRBV9 and J usage is TRBJ2-5, with 11 bases aligning to TRBD2. CDR3 length equals 16 residues. With 0 bases clipped from V and 4 bases from J, the junction kept 5 bases outside the gene matches. Germline V lookup: CDR1 SGDLS, CDR2 YYNGEE. As DNA, the CDR3 is TGTGCCAGCAGCGTAGAACTAGCGGGGGCCCCAGAGACCCAGTACTTC. It codes for CASSVELAGAPETQYF.

The rearrangement joins TRBV7-9 to TRBJ2-7; the D gene is possibly TRBD2 (5 bases). CDR3 length: 15 residues. Trimming shortened V by 3 bases and J by 4 bases, and 16 bases separated the two germline ends. The germline V gene encodes CDR1 SEHNR and CDR2 FQNEAQ (reference sequence). The CDR3 DNA follows: TGTGCCAGCAGCTTTGGTCAGCGGTCCAATTACGAGCAGTACTTC. It yields the protein CASSFGQRSNYEQYF.

The chain is built from TRBV10-2 and TRBJ1-1; 7 bases are shared with TRBD1. Trimming at V came to 4 bases and at J to 1 base, leaving 0 bases not matched to a gene. The CDR3 has 13 residues. CDR1 WSHSY and CDR2 SAAADI come from the germline V gene. The CDR3 bases are TGCGCCAGCAGTGGACAGGGGAACACTGAAGCTTTCTTT. Protein product: CASSGQGNTEAFF.

This clone appeared a few times. The chain joins TRBV5-4 to TRBJ1-6; TRBD1 might be the D (5 bases). Germline CDR1 SGHNT, CDR2 YYREEE (reference sequence). Trimming removed 0 bases from V and 4 bases from J, with 11 bases in between. This CDR3 contains 16 residues. CDR3 sequence (DNA): TGTGCCAGCAGCTTGGCTGGGGGAACTTATAATTCACCCCTCCACTTT. This gives the protein CASSLAGGTYNSPLHF.

V and J are TRBV4-1 and TRBJ1-6; weak D call: TRBD1 (5 bases). The V end was cut by 1 base, the J end by 2 bases, with 9 bases between. This CDR3 spans 16 amino acids. Germline V gene lookup returns CDR1 MGHRA and CDR2 YSYEKL. CDR3 sequence (DNA): TGCGCCAGCAGCCAAGTGGGGGGGACCTATAATTCACCCCTCCACTTT. It is translated as CASSQVGGTYNSPLHF.

The chain recombines TRBV11-2 with TRBJ2-5; D call uncertain. The germline V gene encodes CDR1 SGHAT and CDR2 FQNNGV. The CDR3 spans 15 residues. V lost 0 bases, J lost 7 bases, and 15 bases lay in between. The CDR3 loop reads CASSLENLDEGTQYF. The CDR3 DNA reads as TGTGCCAGCAGCTTAGAAAACCTGGATGAAGGGACCCAGTACTTC.

V is TRBV6-6 and J is TRBJ2-7; D is ambiguous. This CDR3 is built from 14 residues. Trimming removed 3 bases from V and 2 bases from J, with 11 bases in between. Germline V gene data show CDR1 as MNHNY and CDR2 as SVGAGI (reference sequence). This CDR3 is CASSYGDGTYEQYF. Here the CDR3 DNA reads TGTGCCAGCAGTTATGGTGACGGCACCTACGAGCAGTACTTC.

This chain links TRBV7-6 with TRBJ2-7, with D maybe TRBD1 (5 bases). V lost 5 bases, J lost 5 bases, and 13 bases lay in between. The CDR3 loop spans 13 amino acids. Germline-derived CDR1 and CDR2 are SGHVS and FNYEAQ. The CDR3 protein is CASSVRDFDEQYF. The CDR3 DNA reads as TGTGCCAGCAGCGTCAGGGATTTCGACGAGCAGTACTTC.